This T cell receptor (beta chain) originates from a study of shared T cell receptors in the human thymus. Sequencing was performed with immunoSEQ multiplex PCR; in TCRdb, only in-frame clones are kept and a portion is missing. The sample yields about 730,000 clones, approximately 85% seen once. From germline, CDR1 is SNHLY and CDR2 FYNNEI. V dropped 5 bases and J dropped 9; count of bases not matched to a gene: 14. The CDR3 spans 18 residues. These same data were also listed under a study on human thymus T cells. This second study says: Donors consisted of healthy Finnish infants (having corrective surgery for congenital heart defects). Thymic tissue was derived from resections collected during corrective heart surgery. Repertoires from thymus and blood appeared to show biased V and J gene usage. Related research examined unrelated individuals and reported that their thymic repertoires overlapped highly.

This sequence was found in a girl in the first two years of life with a congenital heart defect. Sequencing was performed on thymocytes. This chain joins TRBV2 and TRBJ1-6, with TRBD1 identical over 12 bases. As DNA, the CDR3 is TGTGCCAGCAGTCCGGAAGGGACAGGGGGCGAATCATGTTCACCCCTCCACTTT. It codes for CASSPEGTGGESCSPLHF.